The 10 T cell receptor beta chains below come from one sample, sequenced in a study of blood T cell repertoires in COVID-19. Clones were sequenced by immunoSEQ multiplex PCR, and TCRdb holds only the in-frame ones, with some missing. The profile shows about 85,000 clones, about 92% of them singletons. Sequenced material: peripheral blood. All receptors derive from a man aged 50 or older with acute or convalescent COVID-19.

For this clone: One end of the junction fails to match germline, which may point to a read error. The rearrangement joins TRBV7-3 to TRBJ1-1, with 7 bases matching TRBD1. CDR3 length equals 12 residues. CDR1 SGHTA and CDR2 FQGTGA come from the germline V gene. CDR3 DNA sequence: TGTGCCAGCAGCCTAAGACAGGGAATAGTCCTTTTT. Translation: CASSLRQGIVLF.

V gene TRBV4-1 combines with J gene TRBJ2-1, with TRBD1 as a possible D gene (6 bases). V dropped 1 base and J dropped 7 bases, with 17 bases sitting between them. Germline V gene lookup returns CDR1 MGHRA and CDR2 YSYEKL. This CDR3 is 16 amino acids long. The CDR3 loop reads CASSQAPSAGANEQFF. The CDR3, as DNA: TGCGCCAGCAGCCAAGCCCCCTCGGCAGGGGCAAATGAGCAGTTCTTC.

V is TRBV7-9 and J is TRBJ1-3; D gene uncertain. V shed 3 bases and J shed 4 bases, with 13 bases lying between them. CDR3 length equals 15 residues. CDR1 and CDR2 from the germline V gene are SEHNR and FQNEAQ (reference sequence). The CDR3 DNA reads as TGTGCCAGCAGCTTGATCGGGTCCTTGGGAAACACCATATATTTT. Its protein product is CASSLIGSLGNTIYF.

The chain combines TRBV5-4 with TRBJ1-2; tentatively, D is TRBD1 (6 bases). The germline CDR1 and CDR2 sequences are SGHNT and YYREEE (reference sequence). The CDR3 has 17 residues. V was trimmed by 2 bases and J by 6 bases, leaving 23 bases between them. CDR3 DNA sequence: TGTGCCAGCAGCTTTCCCTCACCTAACAGGGACGGGAATGGCTACACCTTC. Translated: CASSFPSPNRDGNGYTF. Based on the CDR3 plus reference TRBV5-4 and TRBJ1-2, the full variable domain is ETGVTQSPTHLIKTRGQQVTLRCSSQSGHNTVSWYQQALGQGPQFIFQYYREEENGRGNFPPRFSGLQFPNYSSELNVNALELDDSALYLCASSFPSPNRDGNGYTFGSGTRLTVV.

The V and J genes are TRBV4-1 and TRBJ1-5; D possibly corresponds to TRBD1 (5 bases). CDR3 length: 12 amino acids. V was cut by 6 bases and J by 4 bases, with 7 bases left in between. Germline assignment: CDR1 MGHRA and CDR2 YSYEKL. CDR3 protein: CASSPGNQPQHF. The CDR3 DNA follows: TGCGCCAGCAGTCCAGGGAATCAGCCCCAGCATTTT.

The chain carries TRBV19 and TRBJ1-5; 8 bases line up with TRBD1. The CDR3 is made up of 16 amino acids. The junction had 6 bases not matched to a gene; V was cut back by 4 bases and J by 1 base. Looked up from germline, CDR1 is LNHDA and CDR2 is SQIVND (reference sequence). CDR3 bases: TGTGCCAGTAGTAGGGTTGACAGGGGCAGCAATCAGCCCCAGCATTTT. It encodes CASSRVDRGSNQPQHF. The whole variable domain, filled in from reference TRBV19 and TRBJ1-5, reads DGGITQSPKYLFRKEGQNVTLSCEQNLNHDAMYWYRQDPGQGLRLIYYSQIVNDFQKGDIAEGYSVSREKKESFPLTVTSAQKNPTAFYLCASSRVDRGSNQPQHFGDGTRLSIL.

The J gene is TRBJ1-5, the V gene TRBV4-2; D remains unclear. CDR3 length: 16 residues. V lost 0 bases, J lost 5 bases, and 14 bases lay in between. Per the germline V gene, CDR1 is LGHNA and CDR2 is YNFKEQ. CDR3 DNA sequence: TGTGCCAGCAGCCAAGATCTGGCAGATCCTTATCAGCCCCAGCATTTT. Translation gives CASSQDLADPYQPQHF.

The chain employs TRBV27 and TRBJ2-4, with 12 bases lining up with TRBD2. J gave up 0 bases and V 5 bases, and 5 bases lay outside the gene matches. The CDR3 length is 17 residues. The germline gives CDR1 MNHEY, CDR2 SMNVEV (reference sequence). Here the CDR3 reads CASSPTSGRRAKNIQYF. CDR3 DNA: TGTGCCAGCAGTCCTACTAGCGGGAGGAGAGCCAAAAACATTCAGTACTTC.

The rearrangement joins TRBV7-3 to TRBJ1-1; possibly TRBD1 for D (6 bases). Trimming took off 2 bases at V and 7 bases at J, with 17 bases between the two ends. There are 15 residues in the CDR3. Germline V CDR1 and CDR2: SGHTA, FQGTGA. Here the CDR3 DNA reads TGTGCCAGCAGCTTACTCGGGGGGGCCCGAATTGAAGCTTTCTTT. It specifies CASSLLGGARIEAFF.

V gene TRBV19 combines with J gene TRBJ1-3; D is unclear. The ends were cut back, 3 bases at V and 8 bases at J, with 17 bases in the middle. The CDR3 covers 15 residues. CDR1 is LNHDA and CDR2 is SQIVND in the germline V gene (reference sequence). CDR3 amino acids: CASSIGGRMRDTIYF. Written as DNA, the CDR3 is TGTGCCAGTAGTATCGGTGGACGGATGAGGGACACCATATATTTT.